The clone carrying this T cell receptor (beta chain) has a handful of counts. Its antigen is unknown. Its ends do not fully match the called genes, so a read error is possible. This sample is drawn from a study of T cell repertoires in cytomegalovirus infection. Study context: Indications came from public TCR beta signatures; they pointed to CMV infection and to a matching HLA type. General observations from the study: People with CMV and the relevant HLA were identified by cumulative public TCR beta family frequency.

Via MiXCR, TCRdb re-called the reads, giving one row per CDR3 protein. The repertoire holds about 85,000 distinct CDR3 sequences, with approximately 43% as singletons. The CDR3 is made up of 15 amino acids. Germline V gene sequence: CDR1 SSHAT, CDR2 FNYEAQ (reference sequence). The V gene is TRBV7-7, the J gene TRBJ2-7; a weak D match, TRBD2 (6 bases). This TCR derives from a human donor in good health (CMV status not recorded). Some clones in this sample may be carry-over from other donors' samples. This material consisted of CD8+ T cells from cultured PBMCs, taken from culture after CMV antigen stimulation. CDR3 nucleotides: TGTGCTAGCAGCTCCCCCGGGACTTCTCTTTACGAGCAGTACTTC. It encodes CASSSPGTSLYEQYF.